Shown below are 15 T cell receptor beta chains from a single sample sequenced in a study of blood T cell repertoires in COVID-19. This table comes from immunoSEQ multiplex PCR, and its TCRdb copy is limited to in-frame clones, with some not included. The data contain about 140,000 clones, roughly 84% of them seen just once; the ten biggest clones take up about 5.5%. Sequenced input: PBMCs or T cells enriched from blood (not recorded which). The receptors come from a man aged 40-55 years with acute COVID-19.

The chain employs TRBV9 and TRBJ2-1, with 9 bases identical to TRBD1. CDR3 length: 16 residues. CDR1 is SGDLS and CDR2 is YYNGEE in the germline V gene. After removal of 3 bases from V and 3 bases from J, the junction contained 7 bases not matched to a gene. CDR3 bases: TGTGCCAGCAGCGCCCGGGACAGGGTGGTCTACAATGAGCAGTTCTTC. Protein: CASSARDRVVYNEQFF.

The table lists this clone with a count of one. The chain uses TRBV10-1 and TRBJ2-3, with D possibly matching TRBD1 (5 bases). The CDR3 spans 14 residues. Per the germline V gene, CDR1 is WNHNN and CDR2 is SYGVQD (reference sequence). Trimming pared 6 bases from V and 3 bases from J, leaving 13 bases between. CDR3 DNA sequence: TGCGCCAGCAGGCCCAGCAGGGTTACAGATACGCAGTATTTT. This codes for CASRPSRVTDTQYF.

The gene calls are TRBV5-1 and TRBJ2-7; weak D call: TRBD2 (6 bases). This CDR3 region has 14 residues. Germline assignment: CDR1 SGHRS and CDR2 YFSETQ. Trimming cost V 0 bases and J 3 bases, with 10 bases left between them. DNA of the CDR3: TGCGCCAGCAGCTTGGTGGGCGGGAACTACGAGCAGTACTTC. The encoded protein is CASSLVGGNYEQYF.

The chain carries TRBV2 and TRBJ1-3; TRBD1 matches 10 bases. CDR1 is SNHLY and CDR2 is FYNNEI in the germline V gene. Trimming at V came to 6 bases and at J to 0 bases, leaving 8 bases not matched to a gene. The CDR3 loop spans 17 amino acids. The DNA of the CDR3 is TGTGCCAGCAGCCTGGGACAGGGGACTTTCTCTGGAAACACCATATATTTT. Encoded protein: CASSLGQGTFSGNTIYF. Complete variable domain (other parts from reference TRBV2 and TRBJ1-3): EPEVTQTPSHQVTQMGQEVILRCVPISNHLYFYWYRQILGQKVEFLVSFYNNEISEKSEIFDDQFSVERPDGSNFTLKIRSTKLEDSAMYFCASSLGQGTFSGNTIYFGEGSWLTVV.

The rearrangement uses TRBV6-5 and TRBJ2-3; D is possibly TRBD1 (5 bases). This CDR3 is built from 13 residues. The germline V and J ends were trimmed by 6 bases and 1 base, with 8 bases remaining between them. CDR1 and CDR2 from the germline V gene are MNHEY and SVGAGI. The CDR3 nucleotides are TGTGCCAGCAGGTCGACAGGCACAGATACGCAGTATTTT. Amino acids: CASRSTGTDTQYF.

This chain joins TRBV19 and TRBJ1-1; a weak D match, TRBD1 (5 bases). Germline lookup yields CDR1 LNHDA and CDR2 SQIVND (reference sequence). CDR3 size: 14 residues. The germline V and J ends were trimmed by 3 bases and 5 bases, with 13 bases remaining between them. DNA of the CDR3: TGTGCCAGTAGTATCGGGCAGGGTCGTACTGAAGCTTTCTTT. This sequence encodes CASSIGQGRTEAFF.

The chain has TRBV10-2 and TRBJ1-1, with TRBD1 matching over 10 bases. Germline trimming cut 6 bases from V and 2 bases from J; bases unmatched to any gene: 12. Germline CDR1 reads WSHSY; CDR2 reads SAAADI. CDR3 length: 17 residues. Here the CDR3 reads CASSDLGQGSYNTEAFF. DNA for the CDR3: TGCGCCAGCAGCGACCTGGGACAGGGGAGTTACAACACTGAAGCTTTCTTT.

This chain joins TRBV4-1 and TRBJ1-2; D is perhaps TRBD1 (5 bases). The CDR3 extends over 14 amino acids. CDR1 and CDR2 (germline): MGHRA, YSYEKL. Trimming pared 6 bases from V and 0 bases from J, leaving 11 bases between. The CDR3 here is CASSPSTANYGYTF. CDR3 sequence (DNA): TGCGCCAGCAGTCCGTCGACAGCTAACTATGGCTACACCTTC.

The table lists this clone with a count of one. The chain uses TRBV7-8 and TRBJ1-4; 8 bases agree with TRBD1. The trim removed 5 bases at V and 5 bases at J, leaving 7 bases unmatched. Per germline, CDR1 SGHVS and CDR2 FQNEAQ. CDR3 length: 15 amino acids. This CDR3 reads CASSQNRGENEKLFF. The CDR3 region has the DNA TGTGCCAGCAGCCAAAACAGGGGGGAAAATGAAAAACTGTTTTTT.

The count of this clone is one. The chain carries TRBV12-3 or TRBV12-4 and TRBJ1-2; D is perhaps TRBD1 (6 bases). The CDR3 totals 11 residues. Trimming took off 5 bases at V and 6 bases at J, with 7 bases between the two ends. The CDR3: CASSEGDGYTF. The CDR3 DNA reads TGTGCCAGCAGTGAGGGGGATGGCTACACCTTC.

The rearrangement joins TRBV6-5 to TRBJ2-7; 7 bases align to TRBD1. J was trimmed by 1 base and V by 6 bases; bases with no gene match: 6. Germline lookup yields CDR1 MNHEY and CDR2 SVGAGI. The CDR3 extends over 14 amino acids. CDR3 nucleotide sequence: TGTGCCAGCAGGAGGCCAGGGGGTTCCTACGAGCAGTACTTC. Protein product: CASRRPGGSYEQYF.

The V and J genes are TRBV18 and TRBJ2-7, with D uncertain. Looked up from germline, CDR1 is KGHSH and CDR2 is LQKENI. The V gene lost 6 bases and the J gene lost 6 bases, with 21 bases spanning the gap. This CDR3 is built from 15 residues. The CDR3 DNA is TGTGCCAGCTCCCCCGGGTCCCAACGACCGGTCGAGCAGTACTTC. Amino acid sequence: CASSPGSQRPVEQYF.

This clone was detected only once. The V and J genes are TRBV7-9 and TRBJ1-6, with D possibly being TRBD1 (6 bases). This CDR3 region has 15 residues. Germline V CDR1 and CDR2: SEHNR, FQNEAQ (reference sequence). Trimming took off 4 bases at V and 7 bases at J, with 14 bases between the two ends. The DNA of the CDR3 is TGTGCCAGCAGCTATGCGGGGGCGCGCAATTCACCCCTCCACTTT. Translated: CASSYAGARNSPLHF.

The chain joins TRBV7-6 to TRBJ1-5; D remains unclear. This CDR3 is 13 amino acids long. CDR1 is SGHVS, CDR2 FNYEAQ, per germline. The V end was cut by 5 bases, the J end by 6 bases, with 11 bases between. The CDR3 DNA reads TGTGCCAGCAGCCCTTATGAGAGTCAGCCCCAGCATTTT. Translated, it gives CASSPYESQPQHF. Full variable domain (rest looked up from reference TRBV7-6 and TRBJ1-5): GAGVSQSPRYKVTKRGQDVALRCDPISGHVSLYWYRQALGQGPEFLTYFNYEAQQDKSGLPNDRFSAERPEGSISTLTIQRTEQRDSAMYRCASSPYESQPQHFGDGTRLSIL.

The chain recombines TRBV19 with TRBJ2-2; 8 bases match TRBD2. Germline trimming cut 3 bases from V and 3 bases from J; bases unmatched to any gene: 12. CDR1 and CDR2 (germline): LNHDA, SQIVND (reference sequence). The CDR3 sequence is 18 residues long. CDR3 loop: CASSMVLAGGIDTGELFF. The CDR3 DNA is TGTGCCAGTAGTATGGTCCTCGCGGGAGGAATTGACACCGGGGAGCTGTTTTTT.